The TCR beta chain under discussion was sequenced for a study of blood T cell repertoires in COVID-19. As for the study in general: COVID-19 samples, acute and convalescent, were from the United States, Italy and Spain. In each case, the material was cDNA or gDNA derived from T cells, B-cell-depleted T cells, or PBMCs.

As processed by the authors: Reference gene primer amplification gave estimated nucleated cell counts. The method was immunoSEQ multiplex PCR; TCRdb's version includes in-frame clones alone and lacks a portion of them. The V and J calls and clone size come from that table; D and trimming were worked out from the DNA. The profile shows approximately 500,000 clones, over 75% of them singletons. Between the trimmed V and J ends, which lost 3 bases and 5 bases, there was a span of 8 bases. Germline V gives CDR1 MNHEY, CDR2 SMNVEV (reference sequence). The CDR3 runs 12 residues. What was sequenced was peripheral blood. The source is a human donor in a cohort sampled during active COVID-19. This chain connects TRBV27 to TRBJ2-7; D unclear. This CDR3 is CASSLVGDEQYF. The DNA of the CDR3 is TGTGCCAGCAGTTTGGTCGGAGACGAGCAGTACTTC.